Presented here are 18 T cell receptor beta chains from one specimen sequenced in a study of cytotoxic CD8 clonotypes in ibrutinib-treated CLL. Assay used: immunoSEQ multiplex PCR; TCRdb lists only in-frame clones, some missing. The data contain about 74,000 clones, around 80% of them singletons. The sequences come from PBMCs, collected at disease progression, from a patient treated with ibrutinib. The receptors derive from a human donor with chronic lymphocytic leukemia.

The chain couples TRBV7-6 to TRBJ1-5; TRBD1 is a possible D gene (5 bases). Germline assignment: CDR1 SGHVS and CDR2 FNYEAQ. V dropped 3 bases and J dropped 3 bases, with 6 bases sitting between them. This CDR3 contains 13 residues. CDR3 sequence reads: CASSFGANQPQHF. CDR3 sequence (DNA): TGTGCCAGCAGCTTCGGGGCCAATCAGCCCCAGCATTTT. The full variable domain, with the rest looked up from reference TRBV7-6 and TRBJ1-5, is GAGVSQSPRYKVTKRGQDVALRCDPISGHVSLYWYRQALGQGPEFLTYFNYEAQQDKSGLPNDRFSAERPEGSISTLTIQRTEQRDSAMYRCASSFGANQPQHFGDGTRLSIL.

This clone was recorded a few times. This chain connects TRBV2 to TRBJ1-1, with D maybe TRBD1 (5 bases). The germline CDR1 and CDR2 sequences are SNHLY and FYNNEI. V was trimmed by 3 bases and J by 1 base, leaving 6 bases between them. This CDR3 spans 13 amino acids. The chain's CDR3 is CASSETANTEAFF. The CDR3 coding sequence is TGTGCCAGCAGTGAGACAGCGAACACTGAAGCTTTCTTT.

The V gene is TRBV19, the J gene TRBJ1-1; 7 bases match TRBD1. The CDR3 sequence is 12 residues long. Germline CDR1 is LNHDA and CDR2 is SQIVND (reference sequence). V shed 5 bases and J 10 bases; nucleotides not matched to a gene: 7. The CDR3 is CASSARQGPAFF. The CDR3 nucleotides read TGTGCCAGTAGTGCCCGACAGGGTCCAGCTTTCTTT.

The V gene is TRBV7-9, the J gene TRBJ1-2; 9 bases are a match to TRBD1. CDR1 and CDR2 from the germline V gene are SEHNR and FQNEAQ (reference sequence). The CDR3 is 14 residues long. The junction had 6 bases not matched to a gene; V was cut back by 3 bases and J by 7 bases. The CDR3 bases are TGTGCCAGCAGCTTTGGACAGGGGATTACTGGCTACACCTTC. This sequence encodes CASSFGQGITGYTF.

The chain has TRBV5-1 and TRBJ1-6, with D possibly being TRBD1 (5 bases). V was cut by 4 bases and J by 9 bases, with 17 bases left in between. The CDR3 sequence is 15 residues long. Germline-derived CDR1 and CDR2 are SGHRS and YFSETQ. CDR3 sequence (DNA): TGCGCCAGCAGCATCGCTGGCGAAAGGGGTTCACCCCTCCACTTT. Amino acids: CASSIAGERGSPLHF. The variable domain in full, completed from reference TRBV5-1 and TRBJ1-6, reads KAGVTQTPRYLIKTRGQQVTLSCSPISGHRSVSWYQQTPGQGLQFLFEYFSETQRNKGNFPGRFSGRQFSNSRSEMNVSTLELGDSALYLCASSIAGERGSPLHFGNGTRLTVT.

The chain employs TRBV5-4 and TRBJ2-2; 12 nucleotides match TRBD2. The germline gives CDR1 SGHNT, CDR2 YYREEE (reference sequence). This CDR3 contains 15 residues. With 4 bases clipped from V and 4 bases from J, the junction kept 2 bases outside the gene matches. The CDR3 DNA sequence: TGTGCCAGCAGCCAGGGACTAGCGGGCACCGGGGAGCTGTTTTTT. It encodes CASSQGLAGTGELFF.

This clone was counted a single time. The chain links TRBV27 to TRBJ1-4; D is unresolved. The V gene lost 5 bases and the J gene lost 5 bases, with 18 bases spanning the gap. Germline V CDR1 and CDR2: MNHEY, SMNVEV (reference sequence). This CDR3 contains 16 residues. The CDR3 sequence is CASSPWTSSENEKLFF. CDR3 DNA sequence: TGTGCCAGCAGTCCGTGGACTTCCAGCGAAAATGAAAAACTGTTTTTT. Full variable domain (missing parts from reference TRBV27 and TRBJ1-4): EAQVTQNPRYLITVTGKKLTVTCSQNMNHEYMSWYRQDPGLGLRQIYYSMNVEVTDKGDVPEGYKVSRKEKRNFPLILESPSPNQTSLYFCASSPWTSSENEKLFFGSGTQLSVL.

DNA of the CDR3: TGTGCCACCAGCCCCAGGGGAATGAGGGGCTACACCTTC. It encodes CATSPRGMRGYTF. The chain is built from TRBV28 and TRBJ1-2; the D gene is possibly TRBD1 (6 bases). Trimming removed 10 bases from V and 8 bases from J, with 20 bases in between. Germline V gene sequence: CDR1 MDHEN, CDR2 SYDVKM. The CDR3 sequence is 13 residues long.

The chain recombines TRBV6-1 with TRBJ1-5; TRBD1 is a possible D gene (5 bases). This CDR3 contains 14 residues. The germline V gene has CDR1 MNHNS and CDR2 SASEGT. The ends were cut back, 2 bases at V and 6 bases at J, with 11 bases in the middle. CDR3 DNA: TGTGCCAGCAGTGAACCCCTCGGGGGTCAGCCCCAGCATTTT. Its translation: CASSEPLGGQPQHF.

This sequence joins TRBV19 and TRBJ1-1; D is ambiguous. The V gene's germline CDR1 is LNHDA and CDR2 SQIVND (reference sequence). The V gene lost 5 bases and the J gene lost 1 base, with 5 bases spanning the gap. CDR3 length: 12 residues. CDR3 DNA sequence: TGTGCCAGTAGTGTAAGGAACACTGAAGCTTTCTTT. The encoded protein is CASSVRNTEAFF.

This chain connects TRBV25-1 to TRBJ2-4, with D perhaps TRBD2 (5 bases). Germline V gene data show CDR1 as MGHDK and CDR2 as SYGVNS. Trimming took 1 base from V and 5 from J, leaving 15 bases between them. This CDR3 spans 16 amino acids. This chain's CDR3 is CASSELWGERENIQYF. CDR3 DNA sequence: TGTGCCAGCAGTGAATTATGGGGAGAGCGCGAAAACATTCAGTACTTC.

The chain links TRBV2 to TRBJ2-7, with 11 positions matching TRBD1. J gave up 6 bases and V 5 bases, and 12 bases lay outside the gene matches. Germline V gene sequence: CDR1 SNHLY, CDR2 FYNNEI. CDR3 length equals 16 residues. The CDR3 nucleotides read TGTGCCAGCAGTCCGGTCGGGACAGGGGGTATACGCGAGCAGTACTTC. Translation: CASSPVGTGGIREQYF.

The gene calls are TRBV4-1 and TRBJ2-1, with 11 bases aligning to TRBD2. CDR1 and CDR2 (germline): MGHRA, YSYEKL. The junction had 5 bases not matched to a gene; V was cut back by 0 bases and J by 7 bases. The CDR3 extends over 16 amino acids. CDR3 protein: CASSQDILAGGNEQFF. The CDR3 DNA is TGCGCCAGCAGCCAAGATATCTTAGCGGGGGGGAATGAGCAGTTCTTC.

The chain uses TRBV5-6 and TRBJ2-7; the D gene is possibly TRBD2 (6 bases). The CDR3 is made up of 17 amino acids. CDR1 and CDR2 from the germline V gene are SGHDT and YYEEEE. Trimming stripped 0 bases from V and 3 bases from J, with 19 bases between. The CDR3 here is CASSLGGGTLALYEQYF. The CDR3 nucleotides read TGTGCCAGCAGCTTGGGGGGCGGGACCCTCGCTCTCTACGAGCAGTACTTC.

In its sample, this clone was seen many times. V gene TRBV28 combines with J gene TRBJ2-7, with 8 bases lining up with TRBD1. Germline CDR1 is MDHEN and CDR2 is SYDVKM. There are 14 residues in the CDR3. V shed 6 bases and J 5 bases; nucleotides not matched to a gene: 9. CDR3 amino acids: CASSPSGGRNEQYF. For the CDR3, the DNA is TGTGCCAGCAGCCCCTCAGGGGGCCGGAACGAGCAGTACTTC.

In this sample, this clone turned up a few times. The rearrangement links TRBV29-1 to TRBJ1-3; no reliable D call. The CDR3 is 13 residues long. Trimming removed 4 bases at V and 0 bases at J, with 7 bases between. Germline values: CDR1 SQVTM, CDR2 ANQGSEA. CDR3 protein: CSVAKSSGNTIYF. CDR3 DNA: TGCAGCGTTGCGAAGAGCTCTGGAAACACCATATATTTT.

The sample holds one count of this clone. The rearrangement joins TRBV9 to TRBJ2-1, with TRBD2 matching over 13 bases. Germline V gene data show CDR1 as SGDLS and CDR2 as YYNGEE. The CDR3 totals 15 residues. V gave up 3 bases and J gave up 9 bases; unmatched junction bases: 6. The CDR3 here is CASSGTSGRGSEQFF. The CDR3 region has the DNA TGTGCCAGCAGCGGGACTAGCGGGAGAGGTTCTGAGCAGTTCTTC.

This chain uses TRBV6-6 with TRBJ1-3, with D perhaps TRBD1 (6 bases). Trimming pared 0 bases from V and 4 bases from J, leaving 10 bases between. CDR1 MNHNY and CDR2 SVGAGI come from the germline V gene (reference sequence). This CDR3 spans 15 amino acids. The CDR3 region has the DNA TGTGCCAGCAGTTACTCGCAGGGGACCGGAAACACCATATATTTT. Residues: CASSYSQGTGNTIYF.